This record looks at one T cell receptor (beta chain) sequence and its context. This sample is drawn from a study of OX40 agonist ivuxolimab in advanced cancers. As for the study in general: The eligibility criteria allowed prior anti-PD-1, anti-PD-L1 or anti-CTLA-4 therapy, and about 40% had some. Partial responses were observed in three patients, of whom one had hepatocellular carcinoma and two had cutaneous melanoma.

The germline V and J ends were trimmed by 0 bases and 0 bases, with 11 bases remaining between them. From germline, CDR1 is LGHNA and CDR2 YSLEER. The CDR3 is 16 residues long. Clones were read by immunoSEQ multiplex PCR, and TCRdb kept only the in-frame ones, dropping some. The profile shows approximately 61,000 clones, about nine tenths of them singletons. The origin of this receptor is an adult with an advanced solid tumor such as melanoma, head and neck, liver or kidney cancer. The chain links TRBV4-3 to TRBJ1-2; D is unresolved. Specimen: CD4+ or CD8+ T cells sorted from blood, collected in a trial of the OX40 agonist ivuxolimab. In DNA, the CDR3 is TGCGCCAGCAGCCAAGATAGTTCGGCGACTAACTATGGCTACACCTTC. This codes for CASSQDSSATNYGYTF.